The clone carrying this T cell receptor (beta chain) was recorded a few times. A TCRbeta library incorporating unique molecular identifiers was prepared. One entry per CDR3 protein, called by TCRdb with MiXCR from the PCR reads. This repertoire shows about 400,000 distinct CDR3 sequences, 20% found once; its top ten account for about 3.8%. The data stem from a study of T-cell reconstitution after alpha-beta-depleted transplantation in children. CDR3 length: 17 amino acids. The trim removed 5 bases at V and 4 bases at J, leaving 7 bases unmatched. The source material was PBMCs from the stem cell graft donor, sampled from the stem cell graft. The sequence came from a human donor who donated a stem cell graft to a child with acute myeloid leukemia. V usage is TRBV12-3 or TRBV12-4 and J usage is TRBJ2-1; 14 nucleotides match TRBD2. The chain's CDR3 is CASSPNRLAGGYNEQFF. The DNA of the CDR3 is TGTGCCAGCAGTCCGAACAGACTAGCGGGAGGGTACAATGAGCAGTTCTTC.